This T cell receptor beta chain was recovered during a study of neurological immune-mediated disorders. The team produced cDNA through 5'RACE using 10-nucleotide random UMIs. Each CDR3 protein is one row after TCRdb ran MiXCR on the 5' RACE reads. This table holds some 77,000 distinct CDR3 sequences, 12% to 15% found once. Noted time point: longitudinal time-point 1 (baseline). This clonotype was found many times. Its antigen is unknown. Trimming removed 1 base from V and 5 bases from J, with 12 bases in between. Germline CDR1 and CDR2: SGHRS and YFSETQ. The CDR3 is made up of 15 amino acids. Study-wide results and caveats: No CDR3 amino acid sequences recurred among expanded clones across subjects, suggesting private repertoires in all groups.

The chain recombines TRBV5-1 with TRBJ2-2, with a possible D match to TRBD1 (6 bases). Sequenced material: PBMCs. The clonotype was recovered from a female donor with HTLV-1-associated myelopathy (HAM/TSP). CDR3 sequence (DNA): TGCGCCAGCAGCTTGATTGGGGGCCCAACCGGGGAGCTGTTTTTT. Encoded protein: CASSLIGGPTGELFF.